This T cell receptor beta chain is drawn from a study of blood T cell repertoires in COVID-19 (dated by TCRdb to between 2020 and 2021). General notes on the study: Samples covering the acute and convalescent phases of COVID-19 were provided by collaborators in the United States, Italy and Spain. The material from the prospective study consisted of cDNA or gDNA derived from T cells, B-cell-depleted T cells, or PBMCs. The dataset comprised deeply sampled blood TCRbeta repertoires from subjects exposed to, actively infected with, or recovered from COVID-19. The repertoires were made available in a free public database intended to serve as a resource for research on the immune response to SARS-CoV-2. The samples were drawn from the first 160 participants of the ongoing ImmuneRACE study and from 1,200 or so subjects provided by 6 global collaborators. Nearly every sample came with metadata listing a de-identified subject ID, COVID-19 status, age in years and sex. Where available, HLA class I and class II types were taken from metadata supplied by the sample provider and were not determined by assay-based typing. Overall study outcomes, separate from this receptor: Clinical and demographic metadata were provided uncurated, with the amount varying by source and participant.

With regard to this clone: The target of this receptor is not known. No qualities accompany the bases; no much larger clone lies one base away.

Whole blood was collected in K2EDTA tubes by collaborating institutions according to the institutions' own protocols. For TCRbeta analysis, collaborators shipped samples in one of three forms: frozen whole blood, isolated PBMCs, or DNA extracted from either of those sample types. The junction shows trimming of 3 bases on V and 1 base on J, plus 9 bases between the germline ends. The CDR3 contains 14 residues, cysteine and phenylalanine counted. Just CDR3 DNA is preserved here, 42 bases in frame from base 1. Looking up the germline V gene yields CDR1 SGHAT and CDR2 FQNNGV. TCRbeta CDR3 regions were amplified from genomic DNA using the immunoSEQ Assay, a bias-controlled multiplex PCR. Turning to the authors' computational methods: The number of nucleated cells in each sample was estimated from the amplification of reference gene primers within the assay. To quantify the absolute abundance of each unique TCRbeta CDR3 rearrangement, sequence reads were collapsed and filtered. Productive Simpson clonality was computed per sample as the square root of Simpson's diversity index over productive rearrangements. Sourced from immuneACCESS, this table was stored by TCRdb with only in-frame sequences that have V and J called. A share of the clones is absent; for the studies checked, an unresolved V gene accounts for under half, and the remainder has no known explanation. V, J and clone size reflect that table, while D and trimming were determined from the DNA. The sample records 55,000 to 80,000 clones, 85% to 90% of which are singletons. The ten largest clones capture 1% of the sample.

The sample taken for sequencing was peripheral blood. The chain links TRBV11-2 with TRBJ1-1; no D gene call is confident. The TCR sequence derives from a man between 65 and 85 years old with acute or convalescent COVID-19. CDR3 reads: CASSLAGRNTEAFF. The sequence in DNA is TGTGCCAGCAGCTTGGCGGGAAGGAACACTGAAGCTTTCTTT.